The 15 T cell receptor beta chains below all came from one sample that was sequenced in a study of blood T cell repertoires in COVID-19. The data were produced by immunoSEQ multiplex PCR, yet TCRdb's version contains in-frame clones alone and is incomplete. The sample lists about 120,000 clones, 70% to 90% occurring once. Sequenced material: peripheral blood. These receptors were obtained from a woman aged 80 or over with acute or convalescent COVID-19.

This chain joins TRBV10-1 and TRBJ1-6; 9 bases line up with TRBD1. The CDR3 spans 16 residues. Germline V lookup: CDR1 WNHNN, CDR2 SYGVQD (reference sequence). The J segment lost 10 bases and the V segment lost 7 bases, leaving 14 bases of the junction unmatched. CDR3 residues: CASTPSRDRVLSPLHF. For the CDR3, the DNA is TGCGCCAGCACCCCCTCCCGGGACAGGGTATTGTCACCCCTCCACTTT.

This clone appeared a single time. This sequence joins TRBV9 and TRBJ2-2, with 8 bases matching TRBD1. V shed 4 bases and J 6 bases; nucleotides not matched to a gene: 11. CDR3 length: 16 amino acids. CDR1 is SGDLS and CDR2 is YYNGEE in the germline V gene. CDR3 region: CASSLRTGINPGELFF. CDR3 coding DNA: TGTGCCAGCAGCCTCAGGACAGGGATAAACCCCGGGGAGCTGTTTTTT.

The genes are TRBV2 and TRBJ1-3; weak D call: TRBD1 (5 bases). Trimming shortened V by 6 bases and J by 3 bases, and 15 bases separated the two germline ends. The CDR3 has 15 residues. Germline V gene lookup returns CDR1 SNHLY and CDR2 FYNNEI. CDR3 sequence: CASSPLGGSGNTIYF. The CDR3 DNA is TGTGCCAGCAGCCCCTTGGGGGGTAGTGGAAACACCATATATTTT.

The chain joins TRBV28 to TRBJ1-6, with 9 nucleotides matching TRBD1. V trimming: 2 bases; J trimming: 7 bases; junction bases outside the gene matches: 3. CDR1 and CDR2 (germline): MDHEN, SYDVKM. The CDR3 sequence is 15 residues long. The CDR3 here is CASSLGGQGNSPLHF. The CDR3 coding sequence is TGTGCCAGCAGTTTAGGGGGACAGGGAAATTCACCCCTCCACTTT.

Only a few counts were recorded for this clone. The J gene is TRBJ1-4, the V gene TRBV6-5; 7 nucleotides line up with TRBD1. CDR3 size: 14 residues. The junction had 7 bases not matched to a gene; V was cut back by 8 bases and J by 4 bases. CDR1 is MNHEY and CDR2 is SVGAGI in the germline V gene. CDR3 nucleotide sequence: TGTGCCAGCGGGAAGGACAGGCTTAATGAAAAACTGTTTTTT. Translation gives CASGKDRLNEKLFF.

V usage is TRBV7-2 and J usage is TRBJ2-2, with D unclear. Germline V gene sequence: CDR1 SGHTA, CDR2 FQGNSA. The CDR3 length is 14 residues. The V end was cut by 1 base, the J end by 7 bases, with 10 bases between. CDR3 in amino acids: CASSLVGQNGELFF. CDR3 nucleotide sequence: TGTGCCAGCAGCTTAGTTGGGCAGAACGGGGAGCTGTTTTTT. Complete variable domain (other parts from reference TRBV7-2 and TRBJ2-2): GAGVSQSPSNKVTEKGKDVELRCDPISGHTALYWYRQSLGQGLEFLIYFQGNSAPDKSGLPSDRFSAERTGGSVSTLTIQRTQQEDSAVYLCASSLVGQNGELFFGEGSRLTVL.

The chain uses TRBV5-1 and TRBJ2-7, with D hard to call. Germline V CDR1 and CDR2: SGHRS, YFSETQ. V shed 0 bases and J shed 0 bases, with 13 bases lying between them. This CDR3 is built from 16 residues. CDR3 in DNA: TGCGCCAGCAGCTTGGAACCGAGTCCCCCCTCCTACGAGCAGTACTTC. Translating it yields CASSLEPSPPSYEQYF.

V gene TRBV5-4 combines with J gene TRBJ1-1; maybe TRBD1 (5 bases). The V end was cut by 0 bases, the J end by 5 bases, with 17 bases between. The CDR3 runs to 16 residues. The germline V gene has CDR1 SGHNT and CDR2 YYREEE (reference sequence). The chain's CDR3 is CASSLAGSGRGTEAFF. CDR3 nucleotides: TGTGCCAGCAGCTTGGCGGGATCAGGACGGGGGACTGAAGCTTTCTTT.

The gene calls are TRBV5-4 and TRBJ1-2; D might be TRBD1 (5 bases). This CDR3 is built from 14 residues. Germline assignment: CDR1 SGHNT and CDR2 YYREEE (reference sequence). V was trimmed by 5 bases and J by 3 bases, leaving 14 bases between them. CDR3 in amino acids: CASRSEQEYYGYTF. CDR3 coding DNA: TGTGCCAGCAGGTCTGAACAGGAGTACTATGGCTACACCTTC.

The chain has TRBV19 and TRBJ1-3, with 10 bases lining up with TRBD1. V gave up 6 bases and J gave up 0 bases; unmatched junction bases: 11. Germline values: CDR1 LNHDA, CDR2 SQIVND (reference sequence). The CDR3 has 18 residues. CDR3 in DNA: TGTGCCAGTAGCGGGGACAGGGGATCGTACGGCTCTGGAAACACCATATATTTT. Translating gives CASSGDRGSYGSGNTIYF.

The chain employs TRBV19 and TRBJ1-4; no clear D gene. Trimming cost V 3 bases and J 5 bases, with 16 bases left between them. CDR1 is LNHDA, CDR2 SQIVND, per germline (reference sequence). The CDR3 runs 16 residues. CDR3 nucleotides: TGTGCCAGTAGTATGGGCGTTGGACGGGAAAATGAAAAACTGTTTTTT. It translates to CASSMGVGRENEKLFF. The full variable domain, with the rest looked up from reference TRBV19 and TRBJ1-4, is DGGITQSPKYLFRKEGQNVTLSCEQNLNHDAMYWYRQDPGQGLRLIYYSQIVNDFQKGDIAEGYSVSREKKESFPLTVTSAQKNPTAFYLCASSMGVGRENEKLFFGSGTQLSVL.

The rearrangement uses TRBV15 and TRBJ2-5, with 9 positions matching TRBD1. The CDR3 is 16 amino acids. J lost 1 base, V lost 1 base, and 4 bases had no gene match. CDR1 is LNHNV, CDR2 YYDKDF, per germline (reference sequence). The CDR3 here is CATSRGLQGAQETQYF. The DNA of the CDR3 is TGTGCCACCAGCAGAGGCCTACAGGGGGCCCAAGAGACCCAGTACTTC.

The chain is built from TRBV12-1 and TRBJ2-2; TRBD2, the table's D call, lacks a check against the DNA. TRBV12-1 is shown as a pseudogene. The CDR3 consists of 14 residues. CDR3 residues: CASSSTDRGGELFF. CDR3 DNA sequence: TGTGCCAGCAGCTCCACGGATCGGGGCGGGGAGCTGTTTTTT.

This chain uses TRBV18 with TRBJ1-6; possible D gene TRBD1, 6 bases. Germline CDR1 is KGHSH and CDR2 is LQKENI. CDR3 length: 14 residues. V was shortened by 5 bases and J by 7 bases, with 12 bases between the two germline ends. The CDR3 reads CASSAGTTNSPLHF. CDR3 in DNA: TGTGCCAGCTCAGCCGGGACAACAAATTCACCCCTCCACTTT.

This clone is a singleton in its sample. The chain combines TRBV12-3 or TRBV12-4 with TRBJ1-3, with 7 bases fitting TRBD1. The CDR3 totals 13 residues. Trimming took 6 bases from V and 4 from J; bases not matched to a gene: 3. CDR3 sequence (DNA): TGTGCCAGCAGCCTACAGGGGGGAAACACCATATATTTT. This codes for CASSLQGGNTIYF.